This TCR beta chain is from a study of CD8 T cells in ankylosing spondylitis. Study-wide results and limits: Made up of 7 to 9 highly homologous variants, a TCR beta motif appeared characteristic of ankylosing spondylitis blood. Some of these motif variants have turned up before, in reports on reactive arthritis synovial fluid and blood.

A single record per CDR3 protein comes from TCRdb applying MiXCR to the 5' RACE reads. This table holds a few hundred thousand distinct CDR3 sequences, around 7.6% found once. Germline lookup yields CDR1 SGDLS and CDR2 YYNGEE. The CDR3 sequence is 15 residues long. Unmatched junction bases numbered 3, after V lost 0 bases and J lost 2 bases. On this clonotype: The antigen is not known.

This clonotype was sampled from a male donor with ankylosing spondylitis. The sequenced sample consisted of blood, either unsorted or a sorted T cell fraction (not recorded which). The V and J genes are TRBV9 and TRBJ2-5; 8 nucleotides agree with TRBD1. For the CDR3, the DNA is TGTGCCAGCAGCGTAGGGACAGGGCGACAAGAGACCCAGTACTTC. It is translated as CASSVGTGRQETQYF.